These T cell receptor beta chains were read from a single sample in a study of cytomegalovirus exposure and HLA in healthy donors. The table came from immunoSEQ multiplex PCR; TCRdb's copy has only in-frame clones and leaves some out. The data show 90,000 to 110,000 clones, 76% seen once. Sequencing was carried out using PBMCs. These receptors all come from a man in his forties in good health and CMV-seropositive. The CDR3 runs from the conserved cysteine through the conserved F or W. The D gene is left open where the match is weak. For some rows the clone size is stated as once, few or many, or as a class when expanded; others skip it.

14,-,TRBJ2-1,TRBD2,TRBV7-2,TGTGCCAGCAGCTTACAACGACTAGCCAATGAGCAGTTCTTC,CASSLQRLANEQFF
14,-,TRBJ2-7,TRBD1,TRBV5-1,TGCGCCAGCAGCCCCGGGACAGGGGGAGGCGAGCAGTACTTC,CASSPGTGGGEQYF
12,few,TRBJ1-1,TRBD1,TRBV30,TGTGCCGGACAGGGGATGAACACTGAAGCTTTCTTT,CAGQGMNTEAFF
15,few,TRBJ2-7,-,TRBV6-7,TGTGCCAGCAGTCGGGTGATAGTGGTTTTGTACGAGCAGTACTTC,CASSRVIVVLYEQYF
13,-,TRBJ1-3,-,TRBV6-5,TGTGCCAGCAGTTACTCGAACGGGAACACCATATATTTT,CASSYSNGNTIYF
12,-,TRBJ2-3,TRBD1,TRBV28,TGTGCCAGCAGCCAGACAGGGAGAACGCAGTATTTT,CASSQTGRTQYF
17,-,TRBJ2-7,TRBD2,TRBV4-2,TGTGCCAGCAGCCAAGATCTGGGTAGCGGGGGCCTCTACGAGCAGTACTTC,CASSQDLGSGGLYEQYF
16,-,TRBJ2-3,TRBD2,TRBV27,TGTGCCAGCAGTTCGTCGACTAGCGGGAGTTCAGATACGCAGTATTTT,CASSSSTSGSSDTQYF
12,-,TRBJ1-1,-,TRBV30,TGTGCCTGGAGCGACAGGTCATTTGAAGCTTTCTTT,CAWSDRSFEAFF
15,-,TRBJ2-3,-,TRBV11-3,TGTGCCAGCAGCTTAGGTTCCGTGGCCACAGATACGCAGTATTTT,CASSLGSVATDTQYF
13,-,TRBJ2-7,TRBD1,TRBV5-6,TGTGCCAGCAGCTTGAAGGGGGCGGGCGAGCAGTACTTC,CASSLKGAGEQYF
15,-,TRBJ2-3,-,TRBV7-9,TGTGCCAGCAGCCGTCGACAAATTAGCACAGATACGCAGTATTTT,CASSRRQISTDTQYF
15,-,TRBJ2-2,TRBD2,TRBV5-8,TGTGCCAGCAGTCGCGGGAGAACAGTCACCGGGGAGCTGTTTTTT,CASSRGRTVTGELFF
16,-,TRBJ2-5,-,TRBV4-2,TGTGCCAGCAGCCAAGTGTCAGGGACACCCCAAGAGACCCAGTACTTC,CASSQVSGTPQETQYF
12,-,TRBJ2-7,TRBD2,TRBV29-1,TGCAGCGCCGGCGGGGGAACCTACGAGCAGTACTTC,CSAGGGTYEQYF
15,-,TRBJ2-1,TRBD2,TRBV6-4,TGTGCCAGCAGACTATTTAGCGGGGGGTACAATGAGCAGTTCTTC,CASRLFSGGYNEQFF
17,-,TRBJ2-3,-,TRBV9,TGTGCCAGCAGCGTATCTTACGGGGGTTCTAGCACAGATACGCAGTATTTT,CASSVSYGGSSTDTQYF
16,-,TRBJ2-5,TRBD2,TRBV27,TGTGCCAGCAGCAACACCGTACTAGCGGGAGGGCGGACCCAGTACTTC,CASSNTVLAGGRTQYF
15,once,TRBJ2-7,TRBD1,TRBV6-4,TGTGCCAGGGGAACGGAACAGGGGAGTCCCTACGAGCAGTACTTC,CARGTEQGSPYEQYF
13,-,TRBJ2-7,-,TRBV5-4,TGTGCCAGCAGCCTCCGAGGGGGGGACGAGCAGTACTTC,CASSLRGGDEQYF
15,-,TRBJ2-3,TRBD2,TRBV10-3,TGTGCCATCAATGGACTAGCGGGAGGGACAGATACGCAGTATTTT,CAINGLAGGTDTQYF
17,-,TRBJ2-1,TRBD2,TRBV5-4,TGTGCCAGCAGTTCGGGTAGCGGGAGGGCCTCCTACAATGAGCAGTTCTTC,CASSSGSGRASYNEQFF
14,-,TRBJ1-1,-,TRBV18,TGTGCCAGCTCCCACAGGGCGAAGAACACTGAAGCTTTCTTT,CASSHRAKNTEAFF
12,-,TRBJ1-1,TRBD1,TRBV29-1,TGCAGCGTTGATACAGGGGGCACTGAAGCTTTCTTT,CSVDTGGTEAFF
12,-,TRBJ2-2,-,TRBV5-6,TGTGCCAGCAGCCCGGGCACCGGGGAGCTGTTTTTT,CASSPGTGELFF